This TCR beta chain emerged from a study of multiple sclerosis patients with progressive multifocal leukoencephalopathy. The time point: before natalizumab initiation. Sequencing was performed with immunoSEQ multiplex PCR; in TCRdb, only in-frame clones are kept and a portion is missing. The sample records some 30,000 clones, 90% to 95% being singletons. The CDR3 is 15 residues long. CDR1 and CDR2 from the germline V gene are MNHNS and SASEGT. The trim removed 5 bases at V and 8 bases at J, leaving 14 bases unmatched. Sequencing input: PBMCs. This TCR was recovered from a young man with multiple sclerosis. This chain uses TRBV6-1 with TRBJ1-2; 7 bases are shared with TRBD1. For the CDR3, the DNA is TGTGCCAGCAGTCGTAGCCGGGGACAGTATAAAGGCTACACCTTC. The encoded protein is CASSRSRGQYKGYTF.